These T cell receptor beta chains were read from a single sample in a study of graft-versus-host responses after intestinal transplantation. The table came from immunoSEQ multiplex PCR; TCRdb's copy has only in-frame clones and leaves some out. The sample shows 77,000 or so clones, 92% of them seen only once. This sample comprised PBMCs, obtained 98 days after intestinal transplantation. The receptors here all came from a human patient who received an intestinal transplant, so some T cells may come from the graft donor. The CDR3 runs from the conserved cysteine through the conserved F or W.

J gene: TRBJ2-1; V gene: TRBV19; CDR3 protein: CASSIEVTPSSYNEQFF
J gene: TRBJ2-5; V gene: TRBV5-1; CDR3 protein: CASSLGRGGQETQYF
J gene: TRBJ1-4; V gene: TRBV5-6; CDR3 protein: CASSLGGNEKLFF
J gene: TRBJ1-1; V gene: TRBV6-6; CDR3 protein: CASSYSMAGTEAFF
J gene: TRBJ1-2; V gene: TRBV19; CDR3 protein: CASTRTGSYGYTF
J gene: TRBJ1-4; V gene: TRBV6-5; CDR3 protein: CASGLSGRYEKLFF
J gene: TRBJ2-3; V gene: TRBV5-5; CDR3 protein: CASSLDGGTSTDTQYF
J gene: TRBJ1-4; V gene: TRBV13; CDR3 protein: CASSNRDSHEKLFF
J gene: TRBJ1-2; V gene: TRBV5-1; CDR3 protein: CASSLGKGLDGYTF
J gene: TRBJ1-3; V gene: TRBV6-5; CDR3 protein: CASAGDRGGGNTIYF
J gene: TRBJ2-3; V gene: TRBV7-2; CDR3 protein: CASSLGTSDTQYF
J gene: TRBJ2-7; V gene: TRBV7-2; CDR3 protein: CASSTGTGLYEQYF
J gene: TRBJ1-6; V gene: TRBV18; CDR3 protein: CASSPTGSPLHF
J gene: TRBJ2-1; V gene: TRBV28; CDR3 protein: CASSLFQDPSYNEQFF
J gene: TRBJ2-7; V gene: TRBV28; CDR3 protein: CASSHGQGMAYEQYF
J gene: TRBJ2-5; V gene: TRBV5-6; CDR3 protein: CASSLKGQETQYF
J gene: TRBJ2-7; V gene: TRBV11-2; CDR3 protein: CASSSRRGRYEQYF
J gene: TRBJ2-5; V gene: TRBV11-2; CDR3 protein: CASSLGRRGPGPQYF
J gene: TRBJ2-1; V gene: TRBV5-6; CDR3 protein: CASSLILAGPYNEQFF
J gene: TRBJ2-3; V gene: TRBV9; CDR3 protein: CASSGTSGGADTQYF
J gene: TRBJ1-5; V gene: TRBV28; CDR3 protein: CASSALGLPRNQPQHF
J gene: TRBJ2-7; V gene: TRBV4-2; CDR3 protein: CASSQDRAFSSYEQYF
J gene: TRBJ2-2; V gene: TRBV7-9; CDR3 protein: CASSLGQGDTGELFF
J gene: TRBJ1-1; V gene: TRBV27; CDR3 protein: CASIRGTEAFF
J gene: TRBJ1-2; V gene: TRBV6-9; CDR3 protein: CASSYGDRINYGYTF
J gene: TRBJ2-3; V gene: TRBV6-5; CDR3 protein: CASSYASGRTDTQYF
J gene: TRBJ1-1; V gene: TRBV18; CDR3 protein: CASSPKGNTEAFF
J gene: TRBJ2-5; V gene: TRBV9; CDR3 protein: CASSRTDPGGETQYF
J gene: TRBJ2-7; V gene: TRBV19; CDR3 protein: CASSWAANRGYEQYF
J gene: TRBJ2-7; V gene: TRBV13; CDR3 protein: CASSSRGTSGSYEQYF
J gene: TRBJ1-3; V gene: TRBV15; CDR3 protein: CATSRGQDSGNTIYF
J gene: TRBJ2-3; V gene: TRBV29-1; CDR3 protein: CSFPIFDTQYF
J gene: TRBJ1-1; V gene: TRBV10-2; CDR3 protein: CASKDRANTEAFF
J gene: TRBJ1-3; V gene: TRBV28; CDR3 protein: CASPLIHTGNTIYF
J gene: TRBJ2-2; V gene: TRBV5-1; CDR3 protein: CASSWRGQGGELFF
J gene: TRBJ1-1; V gene: TRBV19; CDR3 protein: CASSARWNTEAFF
J gene: TRBJ1-5; V gene: TRBV28; CDR3 protein: CASSPGTGVQPQHF
J gene: TRBJ1-1; V gene: TRBV6-6; CDR3 protein: CASRVPGQENTEAFF
J gene: TRBJ1-4; V gene: TRBV6-5; CDR3 protein: CATTGTTNEKLFF
J gene: TRBJ1-6; V gene: TRBV27; CDR3 protein: CASSLIITGGSLSPLHF
J gene: TRBJ2-7; V gene: TRBV28; CDR3 protein: CASSFGDTEVGSAYEQYF
J gene: TRBJ2-2; V gene: TRBV5-4; CDR3 protein: CASSSGQGANTGELFF
J gene: TRBJ1-2; V gene: TRBV2; CDR3 protein: CASSEGSLYGYTF
J gene: TRBJ2-1; V gene: TRBV2; CDR3 protein: CASSESESLFEQFF